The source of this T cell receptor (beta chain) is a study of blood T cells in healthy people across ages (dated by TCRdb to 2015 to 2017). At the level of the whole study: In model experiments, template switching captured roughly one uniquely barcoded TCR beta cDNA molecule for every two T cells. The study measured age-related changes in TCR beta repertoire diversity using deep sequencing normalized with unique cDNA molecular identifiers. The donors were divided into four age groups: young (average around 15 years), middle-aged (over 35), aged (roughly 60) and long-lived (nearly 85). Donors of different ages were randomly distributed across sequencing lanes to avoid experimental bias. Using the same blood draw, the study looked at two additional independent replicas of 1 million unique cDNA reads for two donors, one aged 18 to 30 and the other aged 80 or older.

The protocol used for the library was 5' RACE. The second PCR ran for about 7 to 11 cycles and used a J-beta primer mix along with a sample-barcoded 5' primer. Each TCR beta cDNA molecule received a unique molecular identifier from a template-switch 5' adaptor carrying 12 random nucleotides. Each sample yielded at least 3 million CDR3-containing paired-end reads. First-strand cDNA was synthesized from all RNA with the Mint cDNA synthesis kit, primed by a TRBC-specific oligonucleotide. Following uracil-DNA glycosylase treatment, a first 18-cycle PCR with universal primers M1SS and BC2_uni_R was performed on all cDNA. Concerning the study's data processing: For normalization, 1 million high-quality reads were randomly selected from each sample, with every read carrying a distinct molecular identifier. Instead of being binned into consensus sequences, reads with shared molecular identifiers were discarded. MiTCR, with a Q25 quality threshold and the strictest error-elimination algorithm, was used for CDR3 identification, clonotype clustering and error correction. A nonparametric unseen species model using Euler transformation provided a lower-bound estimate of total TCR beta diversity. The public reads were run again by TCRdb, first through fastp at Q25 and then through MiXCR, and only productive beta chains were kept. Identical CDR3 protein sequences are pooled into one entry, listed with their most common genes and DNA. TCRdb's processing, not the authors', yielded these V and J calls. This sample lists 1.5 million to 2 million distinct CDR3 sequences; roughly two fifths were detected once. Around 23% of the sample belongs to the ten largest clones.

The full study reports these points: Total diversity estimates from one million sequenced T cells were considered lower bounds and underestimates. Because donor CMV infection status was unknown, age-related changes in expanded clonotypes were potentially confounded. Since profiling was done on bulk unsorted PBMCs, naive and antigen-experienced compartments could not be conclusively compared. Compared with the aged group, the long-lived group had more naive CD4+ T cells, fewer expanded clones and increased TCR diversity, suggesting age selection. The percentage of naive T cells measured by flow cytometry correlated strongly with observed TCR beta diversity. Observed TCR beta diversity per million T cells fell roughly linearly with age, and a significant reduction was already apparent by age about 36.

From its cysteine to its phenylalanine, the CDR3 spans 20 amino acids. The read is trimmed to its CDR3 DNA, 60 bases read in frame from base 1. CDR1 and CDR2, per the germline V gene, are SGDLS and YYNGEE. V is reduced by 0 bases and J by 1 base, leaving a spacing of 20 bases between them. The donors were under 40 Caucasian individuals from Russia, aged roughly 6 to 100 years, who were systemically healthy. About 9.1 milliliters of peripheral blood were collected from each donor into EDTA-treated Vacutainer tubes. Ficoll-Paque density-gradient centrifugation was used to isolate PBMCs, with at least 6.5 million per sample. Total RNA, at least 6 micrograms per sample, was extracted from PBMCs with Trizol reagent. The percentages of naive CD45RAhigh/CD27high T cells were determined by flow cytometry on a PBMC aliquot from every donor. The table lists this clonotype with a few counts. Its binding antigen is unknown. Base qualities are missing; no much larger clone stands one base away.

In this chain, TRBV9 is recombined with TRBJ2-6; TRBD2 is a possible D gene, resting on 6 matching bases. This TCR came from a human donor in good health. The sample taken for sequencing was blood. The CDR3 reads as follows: CASSVEAGTHSQSGANVLTF. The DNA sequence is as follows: TGTGCCAGCAGCGTAGAGGCAGGGACTCATAGCCAATCTGGGGCCAACGTCCTGACTTTC.